The sequence of this T cell receptor beta chain was determined in a study of cytomegalovirus exposure and HLA in healthy donors. Study overall: A preliminary data release comprised around 85 million unique TCRs obtained from HLA-typed donors.

PCR employed 60 Vbeta and 13 Jbeta primers. The data were produced by immunoSEQ multiplex PCR, yet TCRdb's version contains in-frame clones alone and is incomplete. The table has some 130,000 clones, roughly 82% seen once. The study sampled nominally healthy donors, though unrecorded immune exposures were likely. The sample holds one count of this clone. Its antigen is unknown. Findings and limits, study-wide: There were some public TCRs occurring in many donors, but most TCR sequences were rare. Cytomegalovirus status, reportedly, was diagnosed with high specificity and sensitivity by the classifier.

Trimming pared 1 base from V and 3 bases from J, leaving 9 bases between. Germline CDR1 reads LGHNA; CDR2 reads YSLEER. CDR3 length: 14 residues. This chain connects TRBV4-3 to TRBJ1-2, with TRBD1 as a possible D gene (6 bases). The specimen was PBMCs. The origin of this receptor is a boy younger than 18 in good health and CMV-seronegative. Here the CDR3 reads CASSQGGGDYGYTF. Written as DNA, the CDR3 is TGCGCCAGCAGCCAAGGGGGGGGCGACTATGGCTACACCTTC.